Sequencing of this T cell receptor (beta chain) was carried out in a study of cytomegalovirus exposure and HLA in healthy donors. Of note for this clone: The target antigen is unknown.

PCR was performed using 60 Vbeta and 13 Jbeta primers. The data were produced by immunoSEQ multiplex PCR, yet TCRdb's version contains in-frame clones alone and is incomplete. Found here are about 160,000 clones, more than 65% of them singletons; the top ten hold 1.3%. Study observations and caveats: Common viral pathogens seemed, in a later analysis, to connect with several of the most significant clusters.

The specimen was PBMCs. The clonotype originates from a man aged 45-60 years in good health and CMV-seropositive.

CDR3 coding DNA: TGCGCCAGCGGGACAGGTTCGAATAATGAGCAGTTCTTC. Amino acids: CASGTGSNNEQFF. The chain links TRBV5-1 to TRBJ2-1; 8 bases map to TRBD1. With V trimmed by 7 bases and J by 7 bases, 7 bases remained unmatched. Germline-derived CDR1 and CDR2 are SGHRS and YFSETQ. The length of the CDR3 is 13 residues.